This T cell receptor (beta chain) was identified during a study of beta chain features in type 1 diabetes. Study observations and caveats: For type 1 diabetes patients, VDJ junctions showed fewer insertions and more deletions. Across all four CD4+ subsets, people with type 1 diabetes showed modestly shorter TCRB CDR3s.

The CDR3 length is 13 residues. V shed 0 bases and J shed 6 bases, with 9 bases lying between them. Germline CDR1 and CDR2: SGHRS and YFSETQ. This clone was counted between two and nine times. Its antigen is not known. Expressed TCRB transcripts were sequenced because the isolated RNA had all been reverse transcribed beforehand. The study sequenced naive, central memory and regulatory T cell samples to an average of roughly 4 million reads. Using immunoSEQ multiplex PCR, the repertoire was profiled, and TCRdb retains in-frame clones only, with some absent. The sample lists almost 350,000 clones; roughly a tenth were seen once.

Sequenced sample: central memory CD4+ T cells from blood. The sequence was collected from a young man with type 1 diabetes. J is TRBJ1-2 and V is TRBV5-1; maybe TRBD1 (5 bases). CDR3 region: CASSLVRDNGYTF. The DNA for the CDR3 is TGCGCCAGCAGCTTGGTCAGGGATAATGGCTACACCTTC.